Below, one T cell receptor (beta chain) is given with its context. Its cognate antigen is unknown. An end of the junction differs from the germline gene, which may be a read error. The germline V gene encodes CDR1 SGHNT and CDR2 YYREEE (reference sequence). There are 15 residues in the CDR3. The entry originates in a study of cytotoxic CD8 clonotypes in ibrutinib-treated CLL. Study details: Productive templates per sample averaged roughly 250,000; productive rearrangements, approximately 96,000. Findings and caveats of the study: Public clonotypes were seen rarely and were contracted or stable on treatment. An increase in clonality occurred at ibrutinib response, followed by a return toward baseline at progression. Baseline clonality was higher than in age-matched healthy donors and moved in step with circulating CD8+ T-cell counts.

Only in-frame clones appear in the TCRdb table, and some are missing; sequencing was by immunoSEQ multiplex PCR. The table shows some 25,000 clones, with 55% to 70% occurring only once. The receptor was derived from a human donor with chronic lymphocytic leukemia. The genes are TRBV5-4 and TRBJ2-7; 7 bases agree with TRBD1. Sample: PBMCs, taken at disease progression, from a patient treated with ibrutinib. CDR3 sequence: CASSQERQGTYEQYF. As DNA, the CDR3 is TGCGCCAGCAGCCAAGAGAGACAGGGAACCTACGAGCAGTACTTC.